The rows below give T cell receptor beta chains drawn from one sample of a study of Ad26.COV2.S vaccination and SARS-CoV-2 variants. Only in-frame clones appear in the TCRdb table, and some are missing; sequencing was by immunoSEQ multiplex PCR. This sample has 500,000 or so clones, with roughly 89% found just once. Sequenced material: peripheral blood, taken in a trial of Ad26.COV2.S vaccine versus placebo. Receptors were obtained from a person aged 18-60 years who received the Ad26.COV2.S COVID-19 vaccine or a placebo. Both conserved end residues are part of each CDR3. The order of the fields is J gene, clone size, D gene, V gene, CDR3 protein, CDR3 DNA. D genes are given only for firm matches. Only part of the rows carry a size: once, few, many, or a class if the clone is expanded.

>TRBJ1-1|NA|NA|TRBV30
CAWRGAANTEAFF
TGTGCCTGGAGGGGGGCAGCCAACACTGAAGCTTTCTTT
>TRBJ1-4|few|NA|TRBV7-2
CASSNRPRGGEKLFF
TGTGCCAGCAGCAACCGGCCAAGGGGGGGTGAAAAACTGTTTTTT
>TRBJ1-1|NA|TRBD1|TRBV28
CASRWGTGNTEAFF
TGTGCCAGCAGATGGGGGACAGGGAACACTGAAGCTTTCTTT
>TRBJ2-2|NA|NA|TRBV27
CASSFGGRSGGELFF
TGTGCCAGCAGTTTTGGAGGGAGGTCGGGCGGGGAGCTGTTTTTT
>TRBJ1-2|NA|NA|TRBV28
CASSTPYGYTF
TGTGCCAGCAGTACTCCATATGGCTACACCTTC
>TRBJ2-7|NA|NA|TRBV10-3
CAISESGQSYEQYF
TGTGCCATCAGTGAGTCGGGACAAAGCTACGAGCAGTACTTC
>TRBJ1-2|NA|NA|TRBV4-2
CASRAGTNNYGYTF
TGTGCCAGCAGGGCCGGGACAAACAACTATGGCTACACCTTC
>TRBJ2-1|NA|TRBD2|TRBV9
CASSVGPGLAANNEQFF
TGTGCCAGCAGCGTAGGCCCCGGACTAGCGGCCAACAATGAGCAGTTCTTC
>TRBJ1-4|NA|NA|TRBV9
CASSSGRSNEKLFF
TGTGCCAGCAGCTCGGGCCGTTCCAATGAAAAACTGTTTTTT
>TRBJ1-1|NA|NA|TRBV3-1/TRBV3-2
CASTPSGLLAEAFF
TGTGCCAGCACCCCAAGCGGACTCCTAGCTGAAGCTTTCTTT
>TRBJ2-6|NA|TRBD1|TRBV5-1
CASSYSGTGTGANVLTF
TGCGCCAGCAGCTATTCCGGGACAGGGACTGGGGCCAACGTCCTGACTTTC
>TRBJ2-3|NA|NA|TRBV7-3
CASSPRTWGDTQYF
TGTGCCAGCAGCCCTCGGACGTGGGGAGATACGCAGTATTTT
>TRBJ2-4|few|NA|TRBV4-2
CASSPQPGGPGYF
TGTGCCAGCAGCCCTCAGCCCGGGGGACCAGGGTACTTC
>TRBJ1-5|NA|NA|TRBV28
CASSSGRQGNQPQHF
TGTGCCAGCAGTTCAGGTCGGCAGGGAAATCAGCCCCAGCATTTT
>TRBJ2-7|NA|NA|TRBV6-2/TRBV6-3
CASSVSRGSYEQYF
TGTGCCAGCAGCGTCAGCAGGGGCTCCTACGAGCAGTACTTC
>TRBJ1-2|NA|NA|TRBV21-1
CASSKKPGVDYGYTF
TGTGCCAGCAGCAAAAAGCCCGGCGTGGACTATGGCTACACCTTC
>TRBJ2-1|NA|TRBD2|TRBV29-1
CSVGLSRGRGEQFF
TGCAGCGTCGGCTTGAGTCGCGGGAGGGGTGAGCAGTTCTTC
>TRBJ2-1|NA|TRBD2|TRBV11-3
CASSLSLAGGNEQFF
TGTGCCAGCAGCTTATCTCTCGCGGGAGGAAATGAGCAGTTCTTC
>TRBJ2-1|NA|TRBD2|TRBV10-3
CAISEGLAGDEQFF
TGTGCCATCAGTGAGGGCCTAGCGGGAGATGAGCAGTTCTTC
>TRBJ2-2|NA|NA|TRBV18
CASSPLAPSEATGELFF
TGTGCCAGCTCACCATTGGCCCCTTCGGAGGCCACCGGGGAGCTGTTTTTT
>TRBJ2-1|NA|TRBD2|TRBV28
CASTPQGGAGGSGDNEQFF
TGTGCCAGCACTCCCCAGGGGGGAGCGGGAGGGTCTGGCGACAATGAGCAGTTCTTC
>TRBJ2-1|NA|NA|TRBV20-1
CSASGATPSINEQFF
TGCAGTGCTAGTGGGGCGACCCCTTCGATCAATGAGCAGTTCTTC
>TRBJ1-1|once|NA|TRBV5-1
CASREGNSGTEAFF
TGCGCCAGCAGGGAGGGGAATAGTGGAACTGAAGCTTTCTTT
>TRBJ1-1|NA|NA|TRBV29-1
CGGGEMNTEAFF
TGCGGTGGGGGGGAGATGAACACTGAAGCTTTCTTT
>TRBJ2-3|NA|NA|TRBV7-6
CASSPNWVDTQYF
TGTGCCAGCAGCCCAAACTGGGTAGATACGCAGTATTTT
>TRBJ2-7|NA|TRBD2|TRBV27
CASSLGGYKTSGTTYEQYF
TGTGCCAGCAGTTTAGGGGGATATAAGACTAGCGGGACAACCTACGAGCAGTACTTC
>TRBJ2-6|NA|TRBD1|TRBV6-8
CASSYPPDRFFNTGANVLTF
TGTGCCAGCAGTTACCCCCCGGACAGGTTTTTTAACACTGGGGCCAACGTCCTGACTTTC
>TRBJ1-1|NA|TRBD1|TRBV28
CASRQQGWGTEAFF
TGTGCCAGCAGACAACAGGGGTGGGGGACTGAAGCTTTCTTT
>TRBJ2-3|NA|TRBD2|TRBV28
CASRPIVGRERETDTQYF
TGTGCCAGCAGACCTATCGTGGGGCGGGAGCGGGAGACAGATACGCAGTATTTT
>TRBJ1-5|NA|NA|TRBV6-1
CASSDPGIRQPQHF
TGTGCCAGCAGTGATCCCGGGATTCGGCAGCCCCAGCATTTT
>TRBJ2-1|once|NA|TRBV27
CASGYGGSYNEQFF
TGTGCCAGCGGTTACGGGGGCTCCTACAATGAGCAGTTCTTC
>TRBJ2-5|NA|NA|TRBV9
CASSVDVGGYQETQYF
TGTGCCAGCAGCGTAGATGTAGGGGGGTACCAAGAGACCCAGTACTTC
>TRBJ2-1|NA|NA|TRBV6-6
CASSYNLRSSYNEQFF
TGTGCCAGCAGTTACAATCTCAGGAGCTCCTACAATGAGCAGTTCTTC
>TRBJ1-6|NA|TRBD1|TRBV12-5
CASGLVLGDRGQYNSPLHF
TGTGCTAGTGGTTTGGTACTGGGGGACAGGGGGCAGTATAATTCACCCCTCCACTTT
>TRBJ1-2|NA|TRBD1|TRBV5-8
CASSLVGGQNYGYTF
TGTGCCAGCAGCTTGGTGGGGGGACAGAACTATGGCTACACCTTC
>TRBJ1-6|few|NA|TRBV9
CASSVDSRGSPLHF
TGTGCCAGCAGCGTAGACTCCCGGGGTTCACCCCTCCACTTT
>TRBJ2-7|NA|NA|TRBV14
CASSLAPYEQYF
TGTGCCAGCAGCCTAGCTCCCTACGAGCAGTACTTC
>TRBJ2-6|NA|NA|TRBV7-3
CASSLNLGSSGANVLTF
TGTGCCAGCAGCTTAAATTTGGGGAGCTCTGGGGCCAACGTCCTGACTTTC
>TRBJ1-1|NA|NA|TRBV7-2
CASSSLWGTNEAFF
TGTGCCAGCAGCTCCCTCTGGGGGACAAATGAAGCTTTCTTT
>TRBJ2-1|NA|TRBD2|TRBV5-1
CASTLGLAVNNEQFF
TGCGCCAGCACCTTGGGACTAGCGGTGAACAATGAGCAGTTCTTC
>TRBJ2-5|NA|NA|TRBV28
CASSLLVAQETQYF
TGTGCCAGCAGTTTACTGGTGGCACAAGAGACCCAGTACTTC
>TRBJ2-1|NA|NA|TRBV12-3/TRBV12-4
CASSLPPQGGRFF
TGTGCCAGCAGTTTACCCCCCCAAGGAGGGCGGTTCTTC
>TRBJ2-1|NA|TRBD2|TRBV7-2
CASSLVRPSGAYNEQFF
TGTGCCAGCAGCTTAGTAAGACCTAGCGGAGCTTACAATGAGCAGTTCTTC
>TRBJ2-7|NA|NA|TRBV11-3
CASSLEGNLDYEQYF
TGTGCCAGCAGCTTAGAGGGGAATTTGGACTACGAGCAGTACTTC
>TRBJ2-3|NA|TRBD2|TRBV30
CAWSVSAGLATQYF
TGTGCCTGGAGTGTGTCAGCGGGACTAGCTACGCAGTATTTT
>TRBJ1-1|NA|TRBD1|TRBV14
CASSQVAGRDSGAF
TGTGCCAGCAGCCAAGTGGCCGGGCGGGACAGCGGGGCTTTT
>TRBJ1-1|NA|NA|TRBV19
CASSPGPEAFF
TGTGCCAGTAGCCCCGGACCTGAAGCTTTCTTT
>TRBJ1-5|NA|NA|TRBV7-9
CASSPDWNQPQHF
TGTGCCAGCAGCCCGGACTGGAATCAGCCCCAGCATTTT
>TRBJ1-6|once|TRBD1|TRBV19
CASSLGGQGNSPLHF
TGTGCCAGTAGCCTCGGGGGACAGGGTAACTCACCCCTCCACTTT
>TRBJ2-3|NA|TRBD2|TRBV18
CASSAGAGETDTQYF
TGTGCCAGCTCCGCCGGGGCGGGAGAAACAGATACGCAGTATTTT
>TRBJ1-3|once|NA|TRBV5-1
CASSLETSGNTIYF
TGCGCCAGCAGCTTAGAGACCTCTGGAAACACCATATATTTT
>TRBJ2-1|NA|NA|TRBV6-2/TRBV6-3
CASSYSEVVNEQFF
TGTGCCAGCAGTTACTCGGAAGTGGTCAATGAGCAGTTCTTC
>TRBJ2-3|NA|NA|TRBV9
CASSVGPRGDTQYF
TGTGCCAGCAGCGTAGGGCCGAGGGGAGATACGCAGTATTTT
>TRBJ1-5|NA|TRBD1|TRBV19
CASTSSGTGGTQPQHF
TGTGCCAGTACCTCCTCCGGGACAGGGGGCACTCAGCCCCAGCATTTT
>TRBJ2-7|once|NA|TRBV10-3
CATQDSGYEQYF
TGTGCCACTCAGGACAGCGGGTACGAGCAGTACTTC